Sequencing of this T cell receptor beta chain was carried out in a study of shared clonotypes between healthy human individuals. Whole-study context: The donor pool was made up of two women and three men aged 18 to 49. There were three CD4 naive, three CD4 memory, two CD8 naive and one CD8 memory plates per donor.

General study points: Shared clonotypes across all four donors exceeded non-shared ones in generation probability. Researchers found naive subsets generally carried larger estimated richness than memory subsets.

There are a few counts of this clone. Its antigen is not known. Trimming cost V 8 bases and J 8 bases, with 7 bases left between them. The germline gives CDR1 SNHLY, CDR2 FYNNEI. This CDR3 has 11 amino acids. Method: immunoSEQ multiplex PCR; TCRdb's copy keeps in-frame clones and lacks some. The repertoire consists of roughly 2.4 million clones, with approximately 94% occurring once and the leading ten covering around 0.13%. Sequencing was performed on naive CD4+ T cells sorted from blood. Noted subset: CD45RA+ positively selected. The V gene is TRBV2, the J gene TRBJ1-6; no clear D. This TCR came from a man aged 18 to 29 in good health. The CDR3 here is CASVVDSPLHF. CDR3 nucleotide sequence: TGTGCCAGCGTGGTGGATTCACCCCTCCACTTT. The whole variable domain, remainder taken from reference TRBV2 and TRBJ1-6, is EPEVTQTPSHQVTQMGQEVILRCVPISNHLYFYWYRQILGQKVEFLVSFYNNEISEKSEIFDDQFSVERPDGSNFTLKIRSTKLEDSAMYFCASVVDSPLHFGNGTRLTVT.